Shown below are 15 T cell receptor beta chains from a single sample sequenced in a study of technical replicates of blood from a few donors. Sequencing was performed with immunoSEQ multiplex PCR; in TCRdb, only in-frame clones are kept and a portion is missing. This table holds 55,000 to 65,000 clones, approximately 97% found once. Sequencing was done on a sample of T cells isolated from PBMCs. All receptors come from a human donor in good health.

V is TRBV5-1 and J is TRBJ2-7; TRBD1 might be the D (7 bases). Trimming removed 4 bases from V and 1 base from J, with 15 bases in between. The CDR3 loop spans 15 amino acids. Germline V gene lookup returns CDR1 SGHRS and CDR2 YFSETQ. The CDR3: CASSPAGGPSYEQYF. CDR3 nucleotide sequence: TGCGCCAGCAGCCCGGCAGGGGGGCCTTCCTACGAGCAGTACTTC.

V is TRBV6-1 and J is TRBJ2-5, with 9 bases aligning to TRBD1. CDR3 length: 16 amino acids. With V trimmed by 4 bases and J by 3 bases, 9 bases remained unmatched. Germline loops: CDR1 MNHNS, CDR2 SASEGT. The CDR3: CASSVGPGQGKETQYF. The CDR3 DNA follows: TGTGCCAGCAGTGTAGGACCGGGACAGGGAAAAGAGACCCAGTACTTC.

This chain links TRBV18 with TRBJ2-1; a possible D gene is TRBD2 (6 bases). V lost 3 bases, J lost 9 bases, and 12 bases lay in between. Germline CDR1 and CDR2: KGHSH and LQKENI. CDR3 size: 13 residues. In nucleotides, the CDR3 is TGTGCCAGCTCACCCCTCGGGACTCTTGAGCAGTTCTTC. It codes for CASSPLGTLEQFF.

J is TRBJ1-1 and V is TRBV13; TRBD1 is a possible D gene (5 bases). The CDR3 totals 12 residues. Germline loops: CDR1 PRHDT, CDR2 FYEKMQ (reference sequence). Trimming left V 5 bases short and J 5 bases short, with 9 bases between. This chain's CDR3 is CASSQGGTEAFF. The CDR3 DNA sequence: TGTGCCAGCAGCCAGGGAGGTACTGAAGCTTTCTTT.

This rearrangement joins TRBV5-1 to TRBJ2-7, with D perhaps matching TRBD2 (5 bases). Germline V gene sequence: CDR1 SGHRS, CDR2 YFSETQ. The ends were cut back, 5 bases at V and 3 bases at J, with 15 bases in the middle. The CDR3 loop spans 14 amino acids. Here the CDR3 DNA reads TGCGCCAGCAGTTGGGGTCCGGGGAACTACGAGCAGTACTTC. Translating it yields CASSWGPGNYEQYF. The whole variable domain, filled in from reference TRBV5-1 and TRBJ2-7, reads KAGVTQTPRYLIKTRGQQVTLSCSPISGHRSVSWYQQTPGQGLQFLFEYFSETQRNKGNFPGRFSGRQFSNSRSEMNVSTLELGDSALYLCASSWGPGNYEQYFGPGTRLTVT.

This sequence joins TRBV27 and TRBJ1-5; D unclear. The germline V gene encodes CDR1 MNHEY and CDR2 SMNVEV (reference sequence). V was pared by 2 bases and J by 4 bases, with 24 bases between. The CDR3 spans 19 residues. The CDR3 DNA follows: TGTGCCAGCAGTTTAAAACCTTTGGGGTTCGGGGTGGGGAATCAGCCCCAGCATTTT. Amino acids: CASSLKPLGFGVGNQPQHF.

The rearrangement joins TRBV14 to TRBJ1-1, with TRBD1 as a possible D gene (6 bases). CDR3 length: 16 amino acids. V lost 2 bases and J 5 bases, leaving 18 bases between the germline ends. Looked up from germline, CDR1 is SGHDN and CDR2 is FVKESK. The CDR3 DNA reads TGTGCCAGCAGCCAAACCCTCCCCGACAGGCGGACTGAAGCTTTCTTT. Translation gives CASSQTLPDRRTEAFF.

The chain links TRBV4-2 to TRBJ2-3; 15 bases line up with TRBD2. With V trimmed by 3 bases and J by 2 bases, 15 bases remained unmatched. CDR1 and CDR2 from the germline V gene are LGHNA and YNFKEQ. The CDR3 is made up of 21 amino acids. DNA for the CDR3: TGTGCCAGCAGCCACCTTCCCGGGACTAGCGGGAGGCCCAGCCTCACAGATACGCAGTATTTT. Its translation is CASSHLPGTSGRPSLTDTQYF.

This chain links TRBV4-1 with TRBJ2-1; 7 nucleotides match TRBD1. Germline values: CDR1 MGHRA, CDR2 YSYEKL. Losses at the gene ends were 3 bases for V and 3 bases for J; bases not matched to a gene: 14. The CDR3 covers 18 residues. The CDR3 nucleotides read TGCGCCAGCAGCCAGACCATACTAGGACAGGTTAACTACAATGAGCAGTTCTTC. As protein: CASSQTILGQVNYNEQFF.

The chain links TRBV5-1 to TRBJ2-1; tentatively, D is TRBD1 (6 bases). The germline CDR1 and CDR2 sequences are SGHRS and YFSETQ. The V end lost 3 bases, the J end lost 10 bases, and 23 bases lay between the germline ends. The length of the CDR3 is 16 residues. The CDR3 is CASSSSTGTTHVEQFF. CDR3 DNA sequence: TGCGCCAGCAGCTCGAGTACCGGGACAACCCACGTAGAGCAGTTCTTC.

The chain employs TRBV6-1 and TRBJ2-5, with D maybe TRBD1 (6 bases). Trimming pared 2 bases from V and 2 bases from J, leaving 9 bases between. The CDR3 covers 14 residues. From germline, CDR1 is MNHNS and CDR2 SASEGT. CDR3 residues: CASSESTGQETQYF. CDR3 coding DNA: TGTGCCAGCAGTGAATCGACAGGTCAAGAGACCCAGTACTTC.

The V call is TRBV5-1, the J call TRBJ2-1, with D perhaps TRBD2 (6 bases). Trimming took 3 bases from V and 3 from J, leaving 13 bases between them. Germline V gene data show CDR1 as SGHRS and CDR2 as YFSETQ. The CDR3 length is 15 residues. The chain's CDR3 is CASSSYLTSYNEQFF. The CDR3 nucleotides are TGCGCCAGCAGCTCATACTTGACTAGCTACAATGAGCAGTTCTTC.

The chain uses TRBV7-9 and TRBJ1-2; 8 bases line up with TRBD1. The CDR3 contains 14 residues. With 5 bases clipped from V and 2 bases from J, the junction kept 4 bases outside the gene matches. Per germline, CDR1 SEHNR and CDR2 FQNEAQ (reference sequence). The CDR3 region has the DNA TGTGCCAGCAGCCGACAGGGGCAAAACTATGGCTACACCTTC. Translated: CASSRQGQNYGYTF.

The rearrangement joins TRBV18 to TRBJ2-5; D remains unclear. CDR1 KGHSH and CDR2 LQKENI come from the germline V gene. This CDR3 is 12 amino acids long. V was trimmed by 6 bases and J by 0 bases, leaving 5 bases between them. CDR3 DNA sequence: TGTGCCAGCTCTCAGTACCAAGAGACCCAGTACTTC. This codes for CASSQYQETQYF.

This chain connects TRBV2 to TRBJ1-5; maybe TRBD1 (6 bases). V was pared by 6 bases and J by 4 bases, with 28 bases between. The CDR3 extends over 19 amino acids. Germline V gene sequence: CDR1 SNHLY, CDR2 FYNNEI. The CDR3 DNA follows: TGTGCCAGCAGCAGGGTGTTCGACAGGCCCCGAATAGGGAATCAGCCCCAGCATTTT. This codes for CASSRVFDRPRIGNQPQHF.